The T cell receptor beta chain under discussion was sequenced for a study of blood T cell repertoires in COVID-19. Membership in each cohort depended on participant-reported clinical history. Clones were read by immunoSEQ multiplex PCR, and TCRdb kept only the in-frame ones, dropping some. The sample contains roughly 220,000 clones, 75% to 85% of which appear only once. For this clone: This sample includes further DNA sequences coding for the same CDR3.

The material sequenced was PBMCs or T cells enriched from blood (not recorded which). The clonotype comes from a man aged 30 to 45 with acute COVID-19.

CDR3 in amino acids: CASSLQASGNTIYF. The DNA for the CDR3 is TGTGCCAGCAGCCTCCAAGCCTCTGGAAACACCATATATTTT. The chain employs TRBV3-1 (or the pseudogene TRBV3-2) and TRBJ1-3; unclear D gene. V shed 4 bases and J shed 0 bases, with 7 bases lying between them. The CDR3 extends over 14 amino acids. Germline V gives CDR1 LGHDT, CDR2 YNNKEL (reference sequence).